The 20 T cell receptor beta chains presented below share a single source sample, sequenced in a study of control samples from healthy donors and cancer patients. Method: immunoSEQ multiplex PCR; TCRdb's copy keeps in-frame clones and lacks some. The sample consists of about 95,000 clones, around 89% of them appearing once. Sequencing was carried out using blood. These receptors were collected from a woman in her seventies in good health.

The V gene is TRBV7-2, the J gene TRBJ1-5; D may be TRBD1 (6 bases). This CDR3 comprises 15 residues. The germline V gene has CDR1 SGHTA and CDR2 FQGNSA. V lost 5 bases to trimming and J lost 2 bases, with 13 bases between them. CDR3 sequence (DNA): TGTGCCAGCAGCCTACAGGGTTTGGGCAATCAGCCCCAGCATTTT. Translated: CASSLQGLGNQPQHF.

The rearrangement uses TRBV7-2 and TRBJ2-7, with D unclear. Trimming cost V 5 bases and J 3 bases, with 11 bases left between them. Germline V gives CDR1 SGHTA, CDR2 FQGNSA. The CDR3 runs to 13 residues. CDR3 in amino acids: CASSETGNYEQYF. Written as DNA, the CDR3 is TGTGCCAGCAGCGAGACTGGAAACTACGAGCAGTACTTC.

The V gene is TRBV19, the J gene TRBJ2-3, with a possible D match to TRBD1 (6 bases). The CDR3 is made up of 14 amino acids. Germline CDR1 and CDR2: LNHDA and SQIVND (reference sequence). Trimming shortened V by 6 bases and J by 0 bases, and 10 bases separated the two germline ends. The CDR3 DNA sequence: TGTGCCAGTAGACGACAGGCAAGCACAGATACGCAGTATTTT. This sequence encodes CASRRQASTDTQYF.

This chain connects TRBV19 to TRBJ1-5, with no clear D. This CDR3 region has 12 residues. Trimming pared 6 bases from V and 5 bases from J, leaving 8 bases between. CDR1 and CDR2 (germline): LNHDA, SQIVND (reference sequence). The CDR3: CASSLRYQPQHF. The CDR3 DNA sequence: TGTGCCAGTAGCCTGAGGTATCAGCCCCAGCATTTT.

This clone was seen a single time. The chain has TRBV23-1 and TRBJ1-3; D not certain. TRBV23-1 is an open reading frame whose function is uncertain. This CDR3 has 14 amino acids. Trimming removed 2 bases at V and 3 bases at J, with 8 bases between. The CDR3 spells CASSQLENGNTIYF. CDR3 coding DNA: TGCGCCAGCAGTCAACTAGAGAATGGAAACACCATATATTTT.

This clone occurred once. The rearrangement joins TRBV6-6 to TRBJ1-5, with 7 bases identical to TRBD1. Germline CDR1 reads MNHNY; CDR2 reads SVGAGI (reference sequence). The junction had 6 bases not matched to a gene; V was cut back by 7 bases and J by 3 bases. The length of the CDR3 is 14 residues. Here the CDR3 reads CASTGTADNQPQHF. In DNA form, the CDR3 reads TGTGCCAGCACCGGGACAGCTGACAATCAGCCCCAGCATTTT.

This sequence joins TRBV4-1 and TRBJ1-1; tentatively, D is TRBD1 (5 bases). The CDR3 extends over 14 amino acids. V lost 0 bases, J lost 5 bases, and 10 bases lay in between. From germline, CDR1 is MGHRA and CDR2 YSYEKL. In DNA, the CDR3 is TGCGCCAGCAGCCAAGATAGTCGGGGGACTGAAGCTTTCTTT. It encodes CASSQDSRGTEAFF.

DNA for the CDR3: TGTGCTAGTTTCTCGGTGAACACTGAAGCTTTCTTT. Translated, it gives CASFSVNTEAFF. The V gene is TRBV12-5, the J gene TRBJ1-1, with no clear D. Germline CDR1 LGHNT, CDR2 FRNRAP. V was cut by 8 bases and J by 0 bases, with 7 bases left in between. The CDR3 covers 12 residues.

The chain recombines TRBV27 with TRBJ1-1; D is ambiguous. CDR1 MNHEY and CDR2 SMNVEV come from the germline V gene (reference sequence). This CDR3 region has 13 residues. V lost 6 bases and J 3 bases, leaving 11 bases between the germline ends. CDR3 sequence (DNA): TGTGCCAGCAGACCGCACCAGGACACTGAAGCTTTCTTT. Translated, it gives CASRPHQDTEAFF.

The gene calls are TRBV3-1 (or the pseudogene TRBV3-2) and TRBJ1-6, with TRBD1 identical over 7 bases. CDR1 and CDR2 from the germline V gene are LGHDT and YNNKEL (reference sequence). The CDR3 consists of 13 residues. Losses at the gene ends were 11 bases for V and 9 bases for J; bases not matched to a gene: 10. The CDR3 protein is CACGTVKGSPLHF. DNA of the CDR3: TGTGCCTGTGGGACAGTCAAAGGTTCACCCCTCCACTTT.

The chain recombines TRBV6-6 with TRBJ1-4; D might be TRBD1 (5 bases). The CDR3 contains 14 residues. CDR1 and CDR2 (germline): MNHNY, SVGAGI (reference sequence). V lost 0 bases and J lost 8, with 10 bases in between. The CDR3 DNA reads TGTGCCAGCAGTTACTCAGGGGTCGGGGAAAAACTGTTTTTT. The encoded protein is CASSYSGVGEKLFF.

The rearrangement joins TRBV28 to TRBJ1-5; D possibly corresponds to TRBD1 (6 bases). The CDR3 runs to 16 residues. Germline CDR1 is MDHEN and CDR2 is SYDVKM. Trimming stripped 5 bases from V and 4 bases from J, with 18 bases between. This chain's CDR3 is CASSVAGAGGNQPQHF. DNA of the CDR3: TGTGCCAGCAGTGTCGCAGGGGCTGGAGGTAATCAGCCCCAGCATTTT.

The chain carries TRBV12-2 and TRBJ2-3; TRBD2, as called in the table, went unchecked against the DNA. TRBV12-2 is a pseudogene segment. The CDR3 is 15 amino acids. This CDR3 is CASRLLAGLTDTQYF. In DNA, the CDR3 is TGTGCAAGTCGCTTGTTAGCGGGTCTCACAGATACGCAGTATTTT.

The chain is built from TRBV6-5 and TRBJ2-1; D is unclear. The CDR3 totals 13 residues. V dropped 0 bases and J dropped 5 bases, with 5 bases sitting between them. The germline V gene has CDR1 MNHEY and CDR2 SVGAGI. The chain's CDR3 is CASSYSTNNEQFF. CDR3 in DNA: TGTGCCAGCAGTTACTCGACAAACAATGAGCAGTTCTTC.

The gene calls are TRBV7-8 and TRBJ1-1; TRBD1 agrees at 8 bases. Trimming removed 0 bases from V and 11 bases from J; junction bases left unmatched: 11. Germline V CDR1 and CDR2: SGHVS, FQNEAQ. This CDR3 has 15 residues. The CDR3 region has the DNA TGTGCCAGCAGCTTAGCCTGGGACAGGCCGAAGTTTGCTTTCTTT. It encodes CASSLAWDRPKFAFF.

The chain has TRBV4-3 and TRBJ2-3, with a weak D call TRBD2 (5 bases). V was cut by 4 bases and J by 4 bases, with 9 bases left in between. CDR1 LGHNA and CDR2 YSLEER come from the germline V gene. This CDR3 has 13 amino acids. The CDR3 sequence: CASSRKGADTQYF. CDR3 sequence (DNA): TGCGCCAGCAGCCGCAAGGGAGCAGATACGCAGTATTTT.

The chain joins TRBV7-2 to TRBJ2-7, with D perhaps TRBD1 (6 bases). Trimming cost V 1 base and J 7 bases, with 11 bases left between them. Germline CDR1 SGHTA, CDR2 FQGNSA. The length of the CDR3 is 13 residues. The CDR3 loop reads CASSLDPQGEQYF. The CDR3 region has the DNA TGTGCCAGCAGCTTAGACCCTCAGGGGGAGCAGTACTTC.

The J gene is TRBJ1-4, the V gene TRBV27, with unresolved D. Germline V lookup: CDR1 MNHEY, CDR2 SMNVEV (reference sequence). CDR3 length: 13 amino acids. The V end was cut by 3 bases, the J end by 4 bases, with 6 bases between. The CDR3 is CASSLRVNEKLFF. The CDR3 coding sequence is TGTGCCAGCAGTTTGCGGGTTAATGAAAAACTGTTTTTT.

This sequence joins TRBV11-2 and TRBJ2-5; TRBD1 matches 9 bases. Trimming removed 6 bases from V and 6 bases from J; junction bases left unmatched: 2. CDR3 length: 12 amino acids. Germline V gene lookup returns CDR1 SGHAT and CDR2 FQNNGV. Written as DNA, the CDR3 is TGTGCCAGCAGTACAGGGGGCCAGACCCAGTACTTC. It encodes CASSTGGQTQYF.

This sequence joins TRBV5-1 and TRBJ2-1; maybe TRBD2 (6 bases). Germline lookup yields CDR1 SGHRS and CDR2 YFSETQ. V shed 1 base and J shed 9 bases, with 11 bases lying between them. The CDR3 runs to 13 residues. CDR3 region: CASSLWEEGEQFF. In nucleotides, the CDR3 is TGCGCCAGCAGCTTGTGGGAGGAAGGTGAGCAGTTCTTC.